The 20 T cell receptor beta chains below all came from one sample that was sequenced in a study of blood T cell repertoires in COVID-19. TCRdb's copy holds only in-frame clones and misses some; the assay was immunoSEQ multiplex PCR. Of about 140,000 clones listed, 65% to 85% were seen once; the top ten hold about 5.2%. The material sequenced was PBMCs or T cells enriched from blood (not recorded which). The receptors here all came from a man in his sixties or seventies who had been exposed to COVID-19.

The chain joins TRBV27 to TRBJ1-2; 8 nucleotides align to TRBD1. The CDR3 loop spans 16 amino acids. Germline assignment: CDR1 MNHEY and CDR2 SMNVEV (reference sequence). After removal of 3 bases from V and 4 bases from J, the junction contained 10 bases not matched to a gene. This CDR3 is CASSFTGTGALYGYTF. CDR3 DNA: TGTGCCAGCAGTTTTACCGGGACAGGAGCACTCTATGGCTACACCTTC.

The rearrangement links TRBV7-9 to TRBJ2-1, with D possibly matching TRBD1 (6 bases). The CDR3 extends over 15 amino acids. The germline CDR1 and CDR2 sequences are SEHNR and FQNEAQ (reference sequence). V dropped 4 bases and J dropped 3 bases, with 13 bases sitting between them. The CDR3: CASSSIKDSYNEQFF. DNA of the CDR3: TGTGCCAGCAGCTCCATCAAGGACAGCTACAATGAGCAGTTCTTC.

This chain joins TRBV18 and TRBJ1-4; 7 nucleotides line up with TRBD1. Trimming removed 6 bases from V and 5 bases from J; junction bases left unmatched: 12. Germline CDR1 is KGHSH and CDR2 is LQKENI. This CDR3 contains 16 residues. The CDR3 loop is CASSLRIGQENEKLFF. The CDR3 DNA follows: TGTGCCAGCTCCCTGCGCATCGGACAGGAGAATGAAAAACTGTTTTTT. The full variable domain, its missing parts supplied by reference TRBV18 and TRBJ1-4, is NAGVMQNPRHLVRRRGQEARLRCSPMKGHSHVYWYRQLPEEGLKFMVYLQKENIIDESGMPKERFSAEFPKEGPSILRIQQVVRGDSAAYFCASSLRIGQENEKLFFGSGTQLSVL.

V gene TRBV4-3 combines with J gene TRBJ2-3; maybe TRBD2 (7 bases). CDR1 is LGHNA, CDR2 YSLEER, per germline. The CDR3 extends over 15 amino acids. Between the trimmed V and J ends, which lost 6 bases and 6 bases, there was a span of 19 bases. CDR3 coding DNA: TGCGCCAGCAGGGCGGGGGCAGGGTTGGGGGATACGCAGTATTTT. This gives the protein CASRAGAGLGDTQYF.

The chain links TRBV7-2 to TRBJ1-2, with no clear D. Germline V gene data show CDR1 as SGHTA and CDR2 as FQGNSA. CDR3 length: 13 residues. Trimming took off 6 bases at V and 4 bases at J, with 12 bases between the two ends. This CDR3 reads CASRGQGLYGYTF. CDR3 sequence (DNA): TGTGCCAGCAGGGGCCAAGGACTCTATGGCTACACCTTC.

The chain employs TRBV19 and TRBJ2-2, with TRBD2 matching over 11 bases. Germline assignment: CDR1 LNHDA and CDR2 SQIVND (reference sequence). J gave up 5 bases and V 4 bases, and 9 bases lay outside the gene matches. The CDR3 spans 17 residues. The DNA of the CDR3 is TGTGCCAGTAGTAGAACTAGCGGGGGCTTCAAGACCGGGGAGCTGTTTTTT. The encoded protein is CASSRTSGGFKTGELFF.

This clone was observed a handful of times. The chain joins TRBV28 to TRBJ1-1, with TRBD1 identical over 8 bases. With 4 bases clipped from V and 2 bases from J, the junction kept 6 bases outside the gene matches. Per germline, CDR1 MDHEN and CDR2 SYDVKM. CDR3 size: 15 residues. The CDR3 sequence: CASSSYGQGNTEAFF. Written as DNA, the CDR3 is TGTGCCAGCAGTTCGTACGGACAGGGAAACACTGAAGCTTTCTTT.

CDR3 region: CASSTTGPNQPQHF. The CDR3 DNA reads as TGTGCCAGCAGCACCACAGGGCCCAATCAGCCCCAGCATTTT. The chain joins TRBV7-9 to TRBJ1-5; the D gene is possibly TRBD1 (6 bases). Germline loops: CDR1 SEHNR, CDR2 FQNEAQ (reference sequence). The CDR3 totals 14 residues. V lost 5 bases to trimming and J lost 3 bases, with 11 bases between them.

The chain uses TRBV5-8 and TRBJ2-7; maybe TRBD1 (5 bases). The CDR3 is made up of 14 amino acids. Trimming removed 2 bases at V and 2 bases at J, with 11 bases between. Germline V gene sequence: CDR1 SGHTS, CDR2 YDEGEE. The CDR3 DNA sequence: TGTGCCAGCAGCTTATCCAGGGTCCCCTACGAGCAGTACTTC. The encoded protein is CASSLSRVPYEQYF. The full variable domain, in which reference TRBV5-8 and TRBJ2-7 provide the parts outside the CDR3, is EAGVTQSPTHLIKTRGQQATLRCSPISGHTSVYWYQQALGLGLQFLLWYDEGEERNRGNFPPRFSGRQFPNYSSELNVNALELEDSALYLCASSLSRVPYEQYFGPGTRLTVT.

This sequence joins TRBV2 and TRBJ2-1, with 12 bases aligning to TRBD2. Germline V gene sequence: CDR1 SNHLY, CDR2 FYNNEI. The CDR3 has 13 amino acids. V shed 9 bases and J 6 bases; nucleotides not matched to a gene: 3. CDR3 amino acids: CASWTSGVNEQFF. In nucleotides, the CDR3 is TGTGCCAGTTGGACTAGCGGGGTCAATGAGCAGTTCTTC.

The rearrangement links TRBV5-6 to TRBJ2-3, with D maybe TRBD1 (5 bases). Germline CDR1 and CDR2: SGHDT and YYEEEE. This CDR3 has 15 residues. V dropped 3 bases and J dropped 0 bases, with 11 bases sitting between them. This chain's CDR3 is CASSWTTTSTDTQYF. The CDR3 DNA follows: TGTGCCAGCAGCTGGACAACAACTAGCACAGATACGCAGTATTTT.

In the case of this clone: Within the sample, other DNA sequences also encode this same CDR3. The J gene is TRBJ2-7, the V gene TRBV11-2; D is unclear. The CDR3 has 13 amino acids. V was trimmed by 2 bases and J by 0 bases, leaving 5 bases between them. Germline lookup yields CDR1 SGHAT and CDR2 FQNNGV. The CDR3 here is CASSLSGSYEQYF. CDR3 DNA: TGTGCCAGCAGCTTATCAGGCTCCTACGAGCAGTACTTC.

The rearrangement links TRBV7-9 to TRBJ2-7; D possibly corresponds to TRBD2 (6 bases). Trimming left V 5 bases short and J 0 bases short, with 17 bases between. The CDR3 has 16 residues. Germline V CDR1 and CDR2: SEHNR, FQNEAQ (reference sequence). The CDR3 region is CASSRGGGIYSYEQYF. The CDR3 DNA follows: TGTGCCAGCAGCCGCGGAGGCGGGATTTACTCCTACGAGCAGTACTTC.

The table lists this clone with a few counts. J is TRBJ2-2 and V is TRBV2; TRBD2 aligns across 8 bases. Germline loops: CDR1 SNHLY, CDR2 FYNNEI. This CDR3 contains 15 residues. The J segment lost 1 base and the V segment lost 4 bases, leaving 2 bases of the junction unmatched. CDR3 DNA: TGTGCCAGCAGTGGGACTAGCCTGAACACCGGGGAGCTGTTTTTT. Residues: CASSGTSLNTGELFF.

The gene calls are TRBV29-1 and TRBJ2-1; 11 bases agree with TRBD2. Germline V CDR1 and CDR2: SQVTM, ANQGSEA. The J segment lost 5 bases and the V segment lost 7 bases, leaving 1 base of the junction unmatched. The CDR3 runs 12 residues. CDR3 DNA sequence: TGCAGCGGGGGACTAGCGGACAATGAGCAGTTCTTC. Encoded protein: CSGGLADNEQFF.

This chain joins TRBV19 and TRBJ1-2; 10 positions agree with TRBD1. This CDR3 is 13 amino acids long. CDR1 and CDR2 from the germline V gene are LNHDA and SQIVND (reference sequence). CDR3: CAAGQGRWYGYTF. Here the CDR3 DNA reads TGTGCAGCGGGACAGGGGAGATGGTATGGCTACACCTTC.

This clone was seen just once. The rearrangement joins TRBV7-2 to TRBJ1-1, with a possible D match to TRBD1 (5 bases). The germline gives CDR1 SGHTA, CDR2 FQGNSA. This CDR3 is built from 15 residues. Deletions cut 0 bases from V and 1 base from J, with 9 bases between. CDR3: CASSLAFGANTEAFF. The CDR3 nucleotides are TGTGCCAGCAGCTTAGCGTTTGGGGCGAACACTGAAGCTTTCTTT.

J is TRBJ1-6 and V is TRBV5-1, with D unresolved. The V end lost 2 bases, the J end lost 6 bases, and 6 bases lay between the germline ends. In germline, CDR1 is SGHRS, CDR2 YFSETQ. CDR3 length: 13 residues. CDR3 in amino acids: CASSFEGNSPLHF. The CDR3 DNA follows: TGCGCCAGCAGCTTCGAGGGTAATTCACCCCTCCACTTT.

The chain employs TRBV6-5 and TRBJ1-6; D ambiguous. Between the trimmed V and J ends, which lost 2 bases and 10 bases, there was a span of 12 bases. The germline V gene has CDR1 MNHEY and CDR2 SVGAGI. The CDR3 contains 14 residues. CDR3 sequence: CASSYDNPRSPLHF. The CDR3 region has the DNA TGTGCCAGCAGTTACGACAACCCACGATCACCCCTCCACTTT.

The chain recombines TRBV6-4 with TRBJ2-1, with D tentatively TRBD2 (6 bases). The V gene's germline CDR1 is MRHNA and CDR2 SNTAGT. The CDR3 contains 16 residues. V was clipped by 0 bases and J by 7 bases, with 16 bases between them. This CDR3 reads CASSDSRAGSRNEQFF. The CDR3, as DNA: TGTGCCAGCAGTGACTCGAGAGCGGGTTCAAGAAATGAGCAGTTCTTC.